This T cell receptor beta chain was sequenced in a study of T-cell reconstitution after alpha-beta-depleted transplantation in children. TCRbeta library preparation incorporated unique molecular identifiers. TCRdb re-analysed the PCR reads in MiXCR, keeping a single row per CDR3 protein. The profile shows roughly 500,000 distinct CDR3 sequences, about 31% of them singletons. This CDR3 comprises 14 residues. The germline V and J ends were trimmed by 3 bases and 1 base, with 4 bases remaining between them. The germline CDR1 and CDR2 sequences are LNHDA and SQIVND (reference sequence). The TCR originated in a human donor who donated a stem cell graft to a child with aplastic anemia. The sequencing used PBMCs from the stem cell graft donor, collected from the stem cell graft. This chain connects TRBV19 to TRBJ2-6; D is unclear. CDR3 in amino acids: CASSISSGANVLTF. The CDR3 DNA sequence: TGTGCCAGTAGTATCTCTTCTGGGGCCAACGTCCTGACTTTC.